The source of this T cell receptor beta chain is a study of regulatory T cells in long-lasting Graves disease. The study, taken as a whole, reports: Persistent patients shared more public clonotypes (about 2,600) than new patients (about 960). Persistent Graves' patients showed less TCR diversity than newly diagnosed ones.

A few counts support this clonotype. No antigen is known for it. Relying on iRepertoire HTBI primers and Arm-PCR of CDR3 regions, the team built TCR beta libraries. In the original processing: Across samples, over 55 TRBV and roughly 13 TRBJ segments were found. MiXCR, run by TCRdb on the multiplex PCR reads, gives a single entry per CDR3 protein. These V and J calls originate from TCRdb's pipeline instead of the authors' own analysis. The sample lists more than 650,000 distinct CDR3 sequences; approximately 31% were seen once. The V end was cut by 3 bases, the J end by 0 bases, with 9 bases between. Germline-derived CDR1 and CDR2 are MGHDK and SYGVNS. The CDR3 contains 15 residues. Time point in this sample: persistent/refractory GD, antithyroid drugs over 5 years with positive TRAb. PBMCs were the source of the RNA used for TCR sequencing.

The chain uses TRBV25-1 and TRBJ1-3, with D uncertain. The material sequenced was peripheral blood mononuclear cells (PBMCs), taken when the disease was refractory, from a patient treated with antithyroid drugs. The TCR comes from a female donor with Graves disease. The DNA of the CDR3 is TGTGCCAGCAGTGACGTCGGATCCTCTGGAAACACCATATATTTT. Its translation: CASSDVGSSGNTIYF.